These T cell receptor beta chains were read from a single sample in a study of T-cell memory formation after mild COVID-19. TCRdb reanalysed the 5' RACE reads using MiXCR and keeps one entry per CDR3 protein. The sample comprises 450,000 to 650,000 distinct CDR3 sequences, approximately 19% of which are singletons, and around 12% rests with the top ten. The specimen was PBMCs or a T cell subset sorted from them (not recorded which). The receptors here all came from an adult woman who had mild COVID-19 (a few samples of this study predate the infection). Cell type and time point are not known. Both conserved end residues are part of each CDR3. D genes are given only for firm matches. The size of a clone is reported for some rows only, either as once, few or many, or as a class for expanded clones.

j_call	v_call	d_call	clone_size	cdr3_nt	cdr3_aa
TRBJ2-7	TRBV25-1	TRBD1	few	TGTGCCAGCACCCGGACAGGGGAGAACTACGAGCAGTACTTC	CASTRTGENYEQYF
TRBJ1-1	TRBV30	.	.	TGTGCCTGGAGTGTATATAGTTCCAGGTGGAACACTGAAGCTTTCTTT	CAWSVYSSRWNTEAFF
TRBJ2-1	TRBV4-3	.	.	TGCGCCAGCAGCCAAAACCCCGACAGGTTACCGATCTACAATGAGCAGTTCTTC	CASSQNPDRLPIYNEQFF
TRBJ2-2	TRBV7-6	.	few	TGTGCCAGCAGCTTAGCGCTGAGGGGTCCTCAAACCGGGGAGCTGTTTTTT	CASSLALRGPQTGELFF
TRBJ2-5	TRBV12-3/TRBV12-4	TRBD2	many	TGTGCCAGCAGGCGGGGGTTCGGGGAGACCCAGTACTTC	CASRRGFGETQYF
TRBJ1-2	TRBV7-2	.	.	TGTGCCAGCAGCCGCAGGGGCCCCTATGGCTACACCTTC	CASSRRGPYGYTF
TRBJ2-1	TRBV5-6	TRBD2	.	TGTGCCAGCAGCCCTAACGGGAGGAGCGGGAGACCATCCTACAATGAGCAGTTCTTC	CASSPNGRSGRPSYNEQFF
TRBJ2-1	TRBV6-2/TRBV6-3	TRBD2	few	TGTGCCAGCAGCTATTCTAGCGGATCCTACAATGAGCAGTTCTTC	CASSYSSGSYNEQFF
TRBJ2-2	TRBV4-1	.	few	TGCGCCAGCAGCCTCGGACTCTTCGCGGGTACGGGGGAGCTGTTTTTT	CASSLGLFAGTGELFF
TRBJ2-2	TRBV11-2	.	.	TGTGCCAGCAGCGATTGGGGGGTTCGGGGGGAGCTGTTTTTT	CASSDWGVRGELFF
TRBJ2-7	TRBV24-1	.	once	TGTGCCACCAGTGACTGGACAGCCAGAGAGCAGTACTTC	CATSDWTAREQYF
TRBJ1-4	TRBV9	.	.	TGTGCCAGCAGCGTAGATCAAAGGGGCGGTCTTGGAAAACTGTTTTTT	CASSVDQRGGLGKLFF
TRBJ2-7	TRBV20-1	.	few	TGCAGTGTTTGGCGGAGGACAGCCTACGAGCAGTACTTC	CSVWRRTAYEQYF
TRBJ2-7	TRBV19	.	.	TGTGCCAGTAGTGTCCGACCGGGCCTTAGGGACGAGCAGTACTTC	CASSVRPGLRDEQYF
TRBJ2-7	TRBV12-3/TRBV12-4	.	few	TGTGCCAGCAGCCTCGGGACAAGTTTCTACGAGCAGTACTTC	CASSLGTSFYEQYF
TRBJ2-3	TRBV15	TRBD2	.	TGTGCCACCAGCACGGGGCTAGCGGGAGCCTCAGATACGCAGTATTTT	CATSTGLAGASDTQYF
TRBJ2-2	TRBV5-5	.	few	TGTGCCAGCAGCTTGTTAACAACCGGTCCCGGGGAGCTGTTTTTT	CASSLLTTGPGELFF
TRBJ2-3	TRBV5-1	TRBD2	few	TGCGCCAGCAGCCGAGGGACTAGCGGGGGCGGCGGCACAGATACGCAGTATTTT	CASSRGTSGGGGTDTQYF
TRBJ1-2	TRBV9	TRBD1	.	TGTGCCAGCAGCACCGAACCGGGACAGGAATTGTATGGCTACACCTTC	CASSTEPGQELYGYTF
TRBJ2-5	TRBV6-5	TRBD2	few	TGTGCCAGCAGCGAACTAGCGGGGGTGCAAGAGACCCAGTACTTC	CASSELAGVQETQYF
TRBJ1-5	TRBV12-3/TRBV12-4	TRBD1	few	TGTGCCAGCAGGGGAGGGGCAGGGGGCTTGAGCAATCAGCCCCAGCATTTT	CASRGGAGGLSNQPQHF
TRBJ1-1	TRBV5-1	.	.	TGCGCCAGCAGCAGGGATACAGGGCGTCTTGAAGCTTTCTTT	CASSRDTGRLEAFF
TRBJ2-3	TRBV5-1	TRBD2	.	TGCGCCAGCAGCTTGGAAGCGGGGGGGCCCCGCACAGATACGCAGTATTTT	CASSLEAGGPRTDTQYF
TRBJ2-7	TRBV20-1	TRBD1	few	TGCAGTGCCCGACACGACAGGGGTTACGAGCAGTACTTC	CSARHDRGYEQYF
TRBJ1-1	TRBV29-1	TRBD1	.	TGCAGCGCAAGCCTCGGGACAGGGGACACTGAAGCTTTCTTT	CSASLGTGDTEAFF
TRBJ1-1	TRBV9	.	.	TGTGCCAGCAGCCCCCAGATGGGGGGCGAAGCTTTCTTT	CASSPQMGGEAFF
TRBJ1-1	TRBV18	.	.	TGTGCCAGCTCACCCTGGGGGGAATTGGGAAACACTGAAGCTTTCTTT	CASSPWGELGNTEAFF
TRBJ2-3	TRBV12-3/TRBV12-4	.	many	TGTGCCAGCAGCTTATCAGATACGCAGTATTTT	CASSLSDTQYF
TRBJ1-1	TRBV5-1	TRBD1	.	TGCGCCAGCAGCTTGGACGGGAGACAGGGCTTGAACACTGAAGCTTTCTTT	CASSLDGRQGLNTEAFF
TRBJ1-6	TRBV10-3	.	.	TGTGCCATCAGTGAGGGGGGGTATAATTCACCCCTCCACTTT	CAISEGGYNSPLHF
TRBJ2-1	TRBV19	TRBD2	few	TGTGCCAGTTCGACCTCAGGGACTAGCGATGGGGAGCAGTTCTTC	CASSTSGTSDGEQFF
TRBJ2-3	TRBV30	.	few	TGTGCCTGGAGGCCAATACAGGGAGCCTCGGGTGATACGCAGTATTTT	CAWRPIQGASGDTQYF
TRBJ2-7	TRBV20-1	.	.	TGCAGTGCCAATACCTACGAGCAGTACTTC	CSANTYEQYF
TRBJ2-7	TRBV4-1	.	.	TGCGCCAGCAGCCAAGATTGGACACCTGGTTACGAGCAGTACTTC	CASSQDWTPGYEQYF
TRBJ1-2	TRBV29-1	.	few	TGCAGCGTTCCTCCCGGGGAAGTCTATGGCTACACCTTC	CSVPPGEVYGYTF
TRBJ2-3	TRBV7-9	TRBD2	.	TGTGCCAGCGGAGCCGGGACTAGCGGAGGAGTGCATACGCAGTATTTT	CASGAGTSGGVHTQYF
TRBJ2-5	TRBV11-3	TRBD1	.	TGTGCCAGCAGCTTTTTCGGACAGGGGCCAGAGACCCAGTACTTC	CASSFFGQGPETQYF
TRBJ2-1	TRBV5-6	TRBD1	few	TGTGCCAGCAGCTTTTCAATCAGGACAGGGGGTTTCGATGAGCAGTTCTTC	CASSFSIRTGGFDEQFF